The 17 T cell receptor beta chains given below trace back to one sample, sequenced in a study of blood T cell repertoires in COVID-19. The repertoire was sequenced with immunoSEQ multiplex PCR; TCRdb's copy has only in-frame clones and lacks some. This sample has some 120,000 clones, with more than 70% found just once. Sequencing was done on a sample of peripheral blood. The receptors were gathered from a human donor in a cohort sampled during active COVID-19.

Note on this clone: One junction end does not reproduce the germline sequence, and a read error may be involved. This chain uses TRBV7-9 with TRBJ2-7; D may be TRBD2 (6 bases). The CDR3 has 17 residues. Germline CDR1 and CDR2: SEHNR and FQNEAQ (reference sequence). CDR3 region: CASSLVRGLRREEDGTF. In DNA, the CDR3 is TGTGCCAGCAGCTTAGTTCGCGGGTTGCGGCGGGAAGAAGACGGGACGTTC.

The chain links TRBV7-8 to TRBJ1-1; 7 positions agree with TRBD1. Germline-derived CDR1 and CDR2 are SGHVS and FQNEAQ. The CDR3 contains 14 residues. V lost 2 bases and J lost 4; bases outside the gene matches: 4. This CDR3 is CASSLQGGGTEAFF. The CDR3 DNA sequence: TGTGCCAGCAGCTTACAGGGGGGAGGCACTGAAGCTTTCTTT.

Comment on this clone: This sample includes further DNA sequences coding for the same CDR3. DNA for the CDR3: TGCGCCAGCAGCCCTGGGGGGTCGACCTCAGAGACCCAGTACTTC. Encoded protein: CASSPGGSTSETQYF. This sequence joins TRBV5-1 and TRBJ2-5, with a weak D call TRBD2 (6 bases). The CDR3 is 15 amino acids. V shed 4 bases and J shed 4 bases, with 17 bases lying between them. CDR1 is SGHRS and CDR2 is YFSETQ in the germline V gene.

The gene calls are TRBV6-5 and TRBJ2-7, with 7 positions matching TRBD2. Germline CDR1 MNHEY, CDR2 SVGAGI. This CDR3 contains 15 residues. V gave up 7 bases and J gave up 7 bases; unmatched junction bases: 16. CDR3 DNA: TGTGCCAGCACCCCCCGGCGCGGGAGTGTGTCGGAGCAGTACTTC. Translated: CASTPRRGSVSEQYF.

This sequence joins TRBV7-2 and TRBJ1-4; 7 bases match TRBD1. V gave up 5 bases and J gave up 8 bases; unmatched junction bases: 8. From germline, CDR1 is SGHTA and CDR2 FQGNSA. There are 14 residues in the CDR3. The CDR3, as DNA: TGTGCCAGCAGCCGGATACAGGGGAGGGAAAAACTGTTTTTT. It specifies CASSRIQGREKLFF. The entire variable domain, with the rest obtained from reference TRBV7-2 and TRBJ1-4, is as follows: GAGVSQSPSNKVTEKGKDVELRCDPISGHTALYWYRQSLGQGLEFLIYFQGNSAPDKSGLPSDRFSAERTGGSVSTLTIQRTQQEDSAVYLCASSRIQGREKLFFGSGTQLSVL.

Here the CDR3 reads CASSVGPGGSSNTQYF. The CDR3 DNA reads TGTGCCAGCAGCGTAGGACCTGGTGGGAGTAGTAATACGCAGTATTTT. V is TRBV9 and J is TRBJ2-3, with D possibly being TRBD2 (5 bases). Germline CDR1 is SGDLS and CDR2 is YYNGEE. This CDR3 has 16 amino acids. V was clipped by 0 bases and J by 7 bases, with 18 bases between them.

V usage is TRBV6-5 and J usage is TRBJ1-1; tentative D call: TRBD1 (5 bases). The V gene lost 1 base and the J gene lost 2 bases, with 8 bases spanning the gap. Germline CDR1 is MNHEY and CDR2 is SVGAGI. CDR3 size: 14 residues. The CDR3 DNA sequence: TGTGCCAGCAGTTACTTGGGGGGTAACACTGAAGCTTTCTTT. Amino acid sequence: CASSYLGGNTEAFF.

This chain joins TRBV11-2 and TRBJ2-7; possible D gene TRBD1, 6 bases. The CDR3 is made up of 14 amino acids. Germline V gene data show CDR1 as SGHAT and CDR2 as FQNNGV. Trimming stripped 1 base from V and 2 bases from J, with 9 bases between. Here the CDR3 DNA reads TGTGCCAGCAGCTTAGGGGACATGCCCTACGAGCAGTACTTC. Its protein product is CASSLGDMPYEQYF.

The CDR3 DNA follows: TGTGCCAGCAGCGTCGGGACACTGAACACTGAAGCTTTCTTT. Translating gives CASSVGTLNTEAFF. This chain connects TRBV9 to TRBJ1-1, with D possibly being TRBD1 (6 bases). The ends were cut back, 2 bases at V and 0 bases at J, with 8 bases in the middle. Germline V CDR1 and CDR2: SGDLS, YYNGEE. This CDR3 spans 14 amino acids.

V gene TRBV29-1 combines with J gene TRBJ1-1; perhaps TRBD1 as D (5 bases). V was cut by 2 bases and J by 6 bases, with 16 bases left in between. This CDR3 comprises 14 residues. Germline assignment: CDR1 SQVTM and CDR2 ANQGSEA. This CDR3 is CSVEHLLGGAEAFF. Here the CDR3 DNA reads TGCAGCGTTGAACACCTGCTGGGAGGGGCTGAAGCTTTCTTT.

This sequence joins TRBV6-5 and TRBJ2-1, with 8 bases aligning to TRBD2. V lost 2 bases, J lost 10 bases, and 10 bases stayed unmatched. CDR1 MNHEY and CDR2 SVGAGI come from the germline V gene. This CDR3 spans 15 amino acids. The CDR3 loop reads CASSYASGGIFEQFF. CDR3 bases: TGTGCCAGCAGTTACGCCAGCGGGGGCATATTCGAGCAGTTCTTC.

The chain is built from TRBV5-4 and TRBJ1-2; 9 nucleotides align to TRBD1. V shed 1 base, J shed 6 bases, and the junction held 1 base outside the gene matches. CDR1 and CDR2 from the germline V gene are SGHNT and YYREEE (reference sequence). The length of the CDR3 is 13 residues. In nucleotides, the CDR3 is TGTGCCAGCAGCTTGCGGACAGGGGATGGCTACACCTTC. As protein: CASSLRTGDGYTF.

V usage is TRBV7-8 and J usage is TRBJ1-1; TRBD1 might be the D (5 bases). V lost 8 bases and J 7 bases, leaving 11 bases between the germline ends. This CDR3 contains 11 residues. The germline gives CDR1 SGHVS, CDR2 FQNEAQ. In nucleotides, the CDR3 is TGTGCCAGCGACAGCGACATTGAAGCTTTCTTT. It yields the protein CASDSDIEAFF.

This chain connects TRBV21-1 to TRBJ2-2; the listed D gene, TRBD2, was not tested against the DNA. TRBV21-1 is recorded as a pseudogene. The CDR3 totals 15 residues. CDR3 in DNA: TGTGCCAGCAGCGTAAACGTCCGGAGCACCGGGGAGCTGTTTTTT. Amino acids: CASSVNVRSTGELFF.

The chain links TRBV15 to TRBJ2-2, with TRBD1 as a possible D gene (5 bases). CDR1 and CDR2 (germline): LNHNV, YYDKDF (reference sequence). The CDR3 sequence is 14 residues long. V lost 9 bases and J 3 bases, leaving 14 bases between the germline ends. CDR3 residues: CATGGQSHTGELFF. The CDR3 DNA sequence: TGTGCCACGGGCGGACAATCCCACACCGGGGAGCTGTTTTTT.

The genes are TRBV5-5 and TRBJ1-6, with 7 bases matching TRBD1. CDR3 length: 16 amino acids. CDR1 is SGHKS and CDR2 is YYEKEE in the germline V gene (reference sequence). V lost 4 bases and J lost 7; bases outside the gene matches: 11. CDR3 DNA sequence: TGTGCCAGCAGCCTATATTGGGGACAGTCCAATTCACCCCTCCACTTT. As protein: CASSLYWGQSNSPLHF.

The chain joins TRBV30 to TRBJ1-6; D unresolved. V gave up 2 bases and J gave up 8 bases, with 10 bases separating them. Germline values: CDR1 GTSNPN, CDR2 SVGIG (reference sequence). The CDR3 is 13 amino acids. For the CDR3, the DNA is TGTGCCTGGAGTACGGGGAGGGATTCACCCCTCCACTTT. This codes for CAWSTGRDSPLHF.